Shown below are 29 T cell receptor beta chains from a single sample sequenced in a study of blood T cell repertoires in COVID-19. Assay used: immunoSEQ multiplex PCR; TCRdb lists only in-frame clones, some missing. The data contain around 200,000 clones, 88% of them singletons. Sequencing used PBMCs or T cells enriched from blood (not recorded which). Receptors originate from a woman in her twenties or thirties who had recovered from COVID-19.

The sample holds many counts of this clone. This rearrangement joins TRBV11-2 to TRBJ1-1; the match to TRBD1 covers 8 bases. Germline lookup yields CDR1 SGHAT and CDR2 FQNNGV. This CDR3 spans 16 amino acids. The ends lost 6 bases at V and 0 bases at J; junction bases unmatched: 9. CDR3 sequence (DNA): TGTGCCAGCAGTCCCCTAGACAGGGGTATGAACACTGAAGCTTTCTTT. Translating it yields CASSPLDRGMNTEAFF.

This sequence joins TRBV7-9 and TRBJ2-5; tentatively, D is TRBD1 (5 bases). This CDR3 spans 15 amino acids. CDR1 and CDR2 from the germline V gene are SEHNR and FQNEAQ (reference sequence). The V end lost 8 bases, the J end lost 0 bases, and 16 bases lay between the germline ends. The CDR3 nucleotides are TGTGCCAGCGGAACTCAGGGCTGGTACCAAGAGACCCAGTACTTC. It encodes CASGTQGWYQETQYF.

The chain recombines TRBV19 with TRBJ1-2; TRBD1 might be the D (6 bases). Trimming cost V 5 bases and J 10 bases, with 20 bases left between them. Germline V gene data show CDR1 as LNHDA and CDR2 as SQIVND (reference sequence). CDR3 size: 14 residues. DNA of the CDR3: TGTGCCAGTAGTCCACTAACAGGGAAAGAGGACTACACCTTC. It yields the protein CASSPLTGKEDYTF. Together with reference TRBV19 and TRBJ1-2, the CDR3 gives the full variable domain: DGGITQSPKYLFRKEGQNVTLSCEQNLNHDAMYWYRQDPGQGLRLIYYSQIVNDFQKGDIAEGYSVSREKKESFPLTVTSAQKNPTAFYLCASSPLTGKEDYTFGSGTRLTVV.

V usage is TRBV7-2 and J usage is TRBJ1-6; D not certain. From germline, CDR1 is SGHTA and CDR2 FQGNSA. Trimming removed 2 bases from V and 5 bases from J, with 13 bases in between. The CDR3 totals 16 residues. The DNA of the CDR3 is TGTGCCAGCAGCTTAAGGAAGTCCACTAATAATTCACCCCTCCACTTT. Its translation is CASSLRKSTNNSPLHF.

This chain links TRBV6-1 with TRBJ2-7, with a possible D match to TRBD1 (5 bases). V was clipped by 2 bases and J by 7 bases, with 15 bases between them. This CDR3 has 14 residues. CDR1 is MNHNS, CDR2 SASEGT, per germline. The CDR3 region is CASSEQGWTTEQYF. CDR3 DNA sequence: TGTGCCAGCAGTGAACAGGGTTGGACGACGGAGCAGTACTTC.

This clone was recorded once. The J gene is TRBJ2-7, the V gene TRBV28, with 10 bases matching TRBD1. Trimming removed 2 bases from V and 6 bases from J; junction bases left unmatched: 4. The V gene's germline CDR1 is MDHEN and CDR2 SYDVKM. The CDR3 loop spans 14 amino acids. Here the CDR3 DNA reads TGTGCCAGCAGTTTAGGGACAGGGGCCTTCGAGCAGTACTTC. Translated: CASSLGTGAFEQYF.

The chain couples TRBV5-6 to TRBJ2-7, with D possibly TRBD2 on 7 matching bases. Germline values: CDR1 SGHDT, CDR2 YYEEEE. This CDR3 contains 15 residues. Trimming stripped 2 bases from V and 2 bases from J, with 14 bases between. The CDR3 is CASSFGGGLPYEQYF. CDR3 in DNA: TGTGCCAGCAGCTTTGGGGGGGGGCTCCCCTACGAGCAGTACTTC.

The gene calls are TRBV4-1 and TRBJ2-2; unclear D gene. V shed 1 base and J shed 4 bases, with 10 bases lying between them. The CDR3 covers 15 residues. Germline CDR1 reads MGHRA; CDR2 reads YSYEKL. The CDR3 DNA reads TGCGCCAGCAGCCAAGGAAATAGTTTCACCGGGGAGCTGTTTTTT. Its protein is CASSQGNSFTGELFF.

This clone showed up just once. This rearrangement joins TRBV4-3 to TRBJ1-5; 11 nucleotides line up with TRBD1. CDR1 and CDR2 from the germline V gene are LGHNA and YSLEER. The CDR3 has 17 residues. V dropped 1 base and J dropped 3; count of bases not matched to a gene: 5. CDR3 DNA sequence: TGCGCCAGCAGCCAAGGGGACAGGGGGTTCGACAATCAGCCCCAGCATTTT. The encoded protein is CASSQGDRGFDNQPQHF.

This sequence joins TRBV7-8 and TRBJ1-6, with 9 bases identical to TRBD1. Trimming took 6 bases from V and 9 from J; bases not matched to a gene: 6. CDR3 size: 14 residues. Germline V gives CDR1 SGHVS, CDR2 FQNEAQ. The CDR3 loop reads CASRIGQGSSPLHF. The CDR3 DNA reads TGTGCCAGCAGAATCGGACAGGGGAGTTCACCCCTCCACTTT.

The chain uses TRBV9 and TRBJ2-2, with TRBD1 matching over 7 bases. CDR3 length: 13 amino acids. The J segment lost 0 bases and the V segment lost 9 bases, leaving 2 bases of the junction unmatched. Germline assignment: CDR1 SGDLS and CDR2 YYNGEE. In DNA form, the CDR3 reads TGTGCCACGGGACAGACGAACACCGGGGAGCTGTTTTTT. Protein: CATGQTNTGELFF.

This clone was counted only a few times. This chain connects TRBV7-6 to TRBJ2-7; 7 bases agree with TRBD2. Per germline, CDR1 SGHVS and CDR2 FNYEAQ. V was clipped by 8 bases and J by 6 bases; unmatched bases: 4. The CDR3 extends over 11 amino acids. Here the CDR3 DNA reads TGTGCCAGCGTAGGGAGGGGCGAGCAGTACTTC. This encodes CASVGRGEQYF.

The chain has TRBV6-1 and TRBJ1-1; TRBD1 matches at 8 bases. The germline CDR1 and CDR2 sequences are MNHNS and SASEGT. With 6 bases clipped from V and 0 bases from J, the junction kept 12 bases outside the gene matches. This CDR3 comprises 17 residues. CDR3 in amino acids: CASREPESGGVNTEAFF. CDR3 coding DNA: TGTGCCAGCAGGGAACCGGAGTCAGGGGGCGTGAACACTGAAGCTTTCTTT.

DNA of the CDR3: TGTGCCAGCAGCCGGTGGGCGATAGCGGGGAACACCGGGGAGCTGTTTTTT. Translating gives CASSRWAIAGNTGELFF. V usage is TRBV9 and J usage is TRBJ2-2; 7 bases agree with TRBD2. Germline V gene lookup returns CDR1 SGDLS and CDR2 YYNGEE. The CDR3 consists of 17 residues. J lost 1 base, V lost 4 bases, and 10 bases had no gene match.

The chain recombines TRBV5-1 with TRBJ1-2; D is unresolved. V gave up 3 bases and J gave up 2 bases, with 5 bases separating them. In germline, CDR1 is SGHRS, CDR2 YFSETQ. The CDR3 extends over 12 amino acids. Here the CDR3 reads CASSSNNYGYTF. DNA for the CDR3: TGCGCCAGCAGCTCTAACAACTATGGCTACACCTTC. Based on the CDR3 plus reference TRBV5-1 and TRBJ1-2, the full variable domain is KAGVTQTPRYLIKTRGQQVTLSCSPISGHRSVSWYQQTPGQGLQFLFEYFSETQRNKGNFPGRFSGRQFSNSRSEMNVSTLELGDSALYLCASSSNNYGYTFGSGTRLTVV.

The V call is TRBV2, the J call TRBJ2-7; D is perhaps TRBD2 (5 bases). V lost 7 bases and J lost 5, with 15 bases in between. The CDR3 length is 13 residues. CDR1 and CDR2 from the germline V gene are SNHLY and FYNNEI. The CDR3 loop reads CASTPEGPHEQYF. The CDR3 DNA sequence: TGTGCCAGCACCCCTGAGGGTCCCCACGAGCAGTACTTC.

As concerns this clone: This sample also contains other DNA sequences that code for the same CDR3. The genes are TRBV12-3 or TRBV12-4 and TRBJ1-2; 8 nucleotides agree with TRBD1. The CDR3 extends over 13 amino acids. V was pared by 4 bases and J by 4 bases, with 2 bases of the junction left unmatched. CDR3 sequence: CASSYGQGYGYTF. CDR3 in DNA: TGTGCCAGCAGTTATGGACAGGGCTATGGCTACACCTTC.

Comment on this clone: One junction end does not reproduce the germline sequence, and a read error may be involved. This sequence joins TRBV3-1 (or the pseudogene TRBV3-2) and TRBJ1-1, with 10 nucleotides matching TRBD1. This CDR3 is built from 19 residues. CDR1 is LGHDT and CDR2 is YNNKEL in the germline V gene (reference sequence). CDR3 DNA: TGTGTCAGCAGCCAAGATCTTCTGGGACAGGGGATTTTCAGGCCTGAAGCTTTCTTT. Residues: CVSSQDLLGQGIFRPEAFF.

V usage is TRBV5-4 and J usage is TRBJ1-6; 7 bases map to TRBD1. The CDR3 totals 15 residues. V shed 6 bases, J shed 7 bases, and the junction held 10 bases outside the gene matches. In germline, CDR1 is SGHNT, CDR2 YYREEE (reference sequence). The CDR3 spells CASTLDRDNNSPLHF. As DNA, the CDR3 is TGTGCCAGCACCTTAGACAGGGACAACAATTCACCCCTCCACTTT.

J is TRBJ2-7 and V is TRBV4-1; the D gene is possibly TRBD1 (5 bases). Trimming removed 0 bases from V and 5 bases from J, with 14 bases in between. The CDR3 length is 15 residues. Germline V gene lookup returns CDR1 MGHRA and CDR2 YSYEKL. Here the CDR3 DNA reads TGCGCCAGCAGCCAAGATCCTGGGGCGGTGGACGAGCAGTACTTC. As protein: CASSQDPGAVDEQYF.

This clone was seen a single time. The chain uses TRBV7-9 and TRBJ1-4; 9 bases are a match to TRBD1. V was clipped by 5 bases and J by 5 bases; unmatched bases: 6. Germline V lookup: CDR1 SEHNR, CDR2 FQNEAQ (reference sequence). This CDR3 is built from 15 residues. The CDR3 region is CASSPTGGENEKLFF. CDR3 DNA: TGTGCCAGCAGCCCGACAGGGGGAGAAAATGAAAAACTGTTTTTT. Filled out from reference TRBV7-9 and TRBJ1-4, the complete variable domain reads DTGVSQNPRHKITKRGQNVTFRCDPISEHNRLYWYRQTLGQGPEFLTYFQNEAQLEKSRLLSDRFSAERPKGSFSTLEIQRTEQGDSAMYLCASSPTGGENEKLFFGSGTQLSVL.

Remarks on this clone: At one of its ends the junction is not consistent with the germline gene, which may arise from a read error. The chain employs TRBV7-7 and TRBJ2-5; the D gene is possibly TRBD2 (6 bases). The CDR3 is 13 residues long. The V gene's germline CDR1 is SSHAT and CDR2 FNYEAQ (reference sequence). CDR3 DNA: TGTGCTAGCAGCATGGACTATCAAGAGACCCAGTACTTC. This encodes CASSMDYQETQYF.

The gene calls are TRBV6-2 or TRBV6-3 and TRBJ2-7; possibly TRBD1 for D (5 bases). The germline V gene has CDR1 MNHEY and CDR2 SVGEGT. This CDR3 region has 16 residues. Trimming stripped 6 bases from V and 1 base from J, with 19 bases between. The CDR3 is CASSLQGPQLSYEQYF. CDR3 nucleotides: TGTGCCAGCAGCCTCCAGGGTCCTCAGTTATCCTACGAGCAGTACTTC.

The CDR3 loop is CASSLPVRGIGYTF. The DNA for the CDR3 is TGTGCCAGCAGCTTACCCGTTAGGGGGATAGGCTACACCTTC. The chain is built from TRBV7-7 and TRBJ1-2, with D tentatively TRBD1 (6 bases). The CDR3 consists of 14 residues. Trimming took off 2 bases at V and 8 bases at J, with 15 bases between the two ends. CDR1 and CDR2 from the germline V gene are SSHAT and FNYEAQ (reference sequence).

The chain recombines TRBV19 with TRBJ2-6; 8 bases fit TRBD1. CDR3 size: 15 residues. The germline CDR1 and CDR2 sequences are LNHDA and SQIVND (reference sequence). Trimming took 6 bases from V and 4 from J; bases not matched to a gene: 5. CDR3 DNA sequence: TGTGCCAGTAGGAACAGGGGGAGCGGGGCCAACGTCCTGACTTTC. It yields the protein CASRNRGSGANVLTF.

The rearrangement joins TRBV5-6 to TRBJ2-7, with TRBD1 matching 7 bases. The V gene end was trimmed by 2 bases and the J gene end by 3 bases; junction bases not matched to a gene: 5. The CDR3 extends over 14 amino acids. CDR1 and CDR2 (germline): SGHDT, YYEEEE. The CDR3 DNA sequence: TGTGCCAGCAGCTTTAGCCGACAGGGCTACGAGCAGTACTTC. Protein: CASSFSRQGYEQYF.

The rearrangement uses TRBV6-5 and TRBJ2-7; TRBD1 might be the D (7 bases). Germline V gives CDR1 MNHEY, CDR2 SVGAGI. The length of the CDR3 is 16 residues. The V end lost 2 bases, the J end lost 1 base, and 15 bases lay between the germline ends. This CDR3 is CASSYGGSGGSYEQYF. CDR3 bases: TGTGCCAGCAGTTACGGCGGGTCAGGGGGGTCCTACGAGCAGTACTTC.

The table lists this clone with a few counts. This chain uses TRBV18 with TRBJ1-2, with a weak D call TRBD1 (6 bases). Germline V gene data show CDR1 as KGHSH and CDR2 as LQKENI. This CDR3 is 14 amino acids long. V was pared by 2 bases and J by 7 bases, with 14 bases between. CDR3 sequence: CASSPGYRDGGYTF. The CDR3 DNA sequence: TGTGCCAGCTCACCAGGTTACAGGGATGGTGGCTACACCTTC.

This sequence joins TRBV6-1 and TRBJ2-1, with TRBD2 as a possible D gene (5 bases). V was cut by 3 bases and J by 8 bases, with 14 bases left in between. Germline-derived CDR1 and CDR2 are MNHNS and SASEGT. CDR3 size: 14 residues. The CDR3 DNA is TGTGCCAGCAGTGAGGTGCGGGTTGGTCATGAGCAGTTCTTC. This gives the protein CASSEVRVGHEQFF.